This T cell receptor (beta chain) was recorded in a study of control samples from healthy donors and cancer patients. Germline loops: CDR1 MGHRA, CDR2 YSYEKL. The CDR3 spans 14 residues. With V trimmed by 3 bases and J by 4 bases, 3 bases remained unmatched. The method was immunoSEQ multiplex PCR; TCRdb's version includes in-frame clones alone and lacks a portion of them. The sample consists of about 120,000 clones, around nine tenths of them appearing once. This receptor was taken from a woman in her 70s in good health. The chain combines TRBV4-1 with TRBJ1-5; TRBD1 matches 7 bases. The sequencing sample was made of blood. The CDR3 coding sequence is TGCGCCAGCAGCCAGGGACAGACAAATCAGCCCCAGCATTTT. The encoded protein is CASSQGQTNQPQHF.